The TCR beta chain under discussion was sequenced for a study of post-analysis software for immune sequencing data. Study-level points and caveats: When patients were compared with controls, about five TRBV segments were more frequent, TRBV5-6, TRBV5-1 and TRBV20-1 among them.

In regard to this clonotype: The antigen is unknown.

Trimming removed 5 bases from V and 5 bases from J, with 12 bases in between. Germline V lookup: CDR1 MNHEY, CDR2 SVGAGI. The CDR3 loop spans 13 amino acids. The TCR beta cDNA libraries carried unique molecular identifiers. Each CDR3 protein is one row after TCRdb ran MiXCR on the PCR reads. The sample gives about 770,000 distinct CDR3 sequences, around 45% of which show up once; approximately 4.4% is in the top ten. V gene TRBV6-5 combines with J gene TRBJ1-1, with D maybe TRBD1 (6 bases). This clonotype was sampled from a girl aged 10 to 17 with multiple sclerosis. Sequencing was carried out using blood. CDR3 region: CASSPFRGTEAFF. The CDR3 DNA sequence: TGTGCCAGCAGTCCCTTCAGGGGAACTGAAGCTTTCTTT.